This TCR beta chain was captured in a study of blood T cell repertoires in COVID-19. Study at large: COVID-19 samples, acute and convalescent, were from the United States, Italy and Spain. T cells, B-cell-depleted T cells, or PBMCs provided the cDNA or gDNA that served as material.

Original processing notes: Estimation of nucleated cell counts was performed using reference gene primer amplification. Generated by immunoSEQ multiplex PCR, the TCRdb table keeps only in-frame clones and is missing some. The D gene and trimming were derived from the DNA, and the V and J assignments and clone size from that table. In the table there are more than 70,000 clones, around 84% of which are singletons. J lost 15 bases, V lost 4 bases, and 15 bases had no gene match. The length of the CDR3 is 17 residues. Germline CDR1 is MGHRA and CDR2 is YSYEKL. This sequence joins TRBV4-1 and TRBJ2-1, with 16 bases matching TRBD2. This sequence originates from a woman older than 75 in a cohort sampled during active or convalescent COVID-19. Sequencing input: peripheral blood. The CDR3 loop reads CASSPGTSGRGSPPLFF. DNA for the CDR3: TGCGCCAGCAGCCCGGGGACTAGCGGGAGGGGGAGTCCCCCATTGTTCTTC.